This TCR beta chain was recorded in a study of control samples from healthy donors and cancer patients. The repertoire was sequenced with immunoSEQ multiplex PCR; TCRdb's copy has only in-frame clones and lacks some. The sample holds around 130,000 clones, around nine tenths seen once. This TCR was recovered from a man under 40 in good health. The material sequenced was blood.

The CDR3 bases are TGTGCCAGTAGTATAGAGGCAGGGTTCAATCAGCCCCAGCATTTT. Translation: CASSIEAGFNQPQHF. This chain uses TRBV19 with TRBJ1-5, with D tentatively TRBD1 (5 bases). This CDR3 is 15 amino acids long. Between the trimmed V and J ends, which lost 0 bases and 3 bases, there was a span of 9 bases. CDR1 and CDR2 (germline): LNHDA, SQIVND (reference sequence).